The T cell receptor (beta chain) described here comes from a study of T cell responses to AZD1222 COVID-19 vaccine. Germline CDR1 and CDR2: KGHSH and LQKENI. The CDR3 length is 16 residues. V lost 1 base and J lost 6, with 13 bases in between. Note on this clone: Its matching antigen is unknown.

TCRdb keeps only in-frame clones here, not all; method: immunoSEQ multiplex PCR. This table holds over 100,000 clones, approximately 90% found once. General study findings and limits: At baseline, just six AZD1222 recipients tested seropositive. An increase in Spike-specific TCR breadth and depth was observed after two AZD1222 doses.

This specimen consisted of peripheral blood, obtained on day 0 of AZD1222 vaccination. The rearrangement uses TRBV18 and TRBJ1-6; TRBD1 might be the D (5 bases). The TCR comes from an adult in good health. For the CDR3, the DNA is TGTGCCAGCTCACCACGCGGGACTCCGGCTAATTCACCCCTCCACTTT. Amino acids: CASSPRGTPANSPLHF.